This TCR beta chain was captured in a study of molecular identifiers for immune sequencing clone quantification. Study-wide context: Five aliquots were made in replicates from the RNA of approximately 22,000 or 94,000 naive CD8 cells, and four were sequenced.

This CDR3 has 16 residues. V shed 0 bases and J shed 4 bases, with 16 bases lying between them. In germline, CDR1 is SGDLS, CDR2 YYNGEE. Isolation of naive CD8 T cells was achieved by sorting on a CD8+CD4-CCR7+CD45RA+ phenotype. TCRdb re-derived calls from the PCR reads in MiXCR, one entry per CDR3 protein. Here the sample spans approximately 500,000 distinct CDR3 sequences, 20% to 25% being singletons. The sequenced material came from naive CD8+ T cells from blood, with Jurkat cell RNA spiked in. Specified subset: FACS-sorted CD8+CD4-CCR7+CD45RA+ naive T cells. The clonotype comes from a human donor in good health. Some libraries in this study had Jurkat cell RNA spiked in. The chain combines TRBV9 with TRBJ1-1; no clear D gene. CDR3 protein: CASSVDKTGLGTEAFF. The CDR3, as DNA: TGTGCCAGCAGCGTAGATAAGACCGGCTTAGGCACTGAAGCTTTCTTT.